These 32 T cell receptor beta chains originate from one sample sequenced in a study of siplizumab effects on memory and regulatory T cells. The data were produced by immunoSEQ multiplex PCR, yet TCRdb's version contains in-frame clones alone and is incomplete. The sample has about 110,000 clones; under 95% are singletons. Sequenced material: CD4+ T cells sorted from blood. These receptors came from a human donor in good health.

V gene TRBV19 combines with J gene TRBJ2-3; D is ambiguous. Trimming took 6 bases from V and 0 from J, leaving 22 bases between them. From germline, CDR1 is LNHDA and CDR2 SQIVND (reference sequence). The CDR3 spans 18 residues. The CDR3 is CASSYRRVVVLSTDTQYF. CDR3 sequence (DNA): TGTGCCAGTAGCTATCGACGAGTTGTGGTCTTGAGCACAGATACGCAGTATTTT.

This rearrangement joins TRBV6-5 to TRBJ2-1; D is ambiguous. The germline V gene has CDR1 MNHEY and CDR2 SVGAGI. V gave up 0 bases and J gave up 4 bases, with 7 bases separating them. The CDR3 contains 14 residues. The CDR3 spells CASSYSAQYNEQFF. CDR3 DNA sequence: TGTGCCAGCAGTTACTCCGCGCAGTACAATGAGCAGTTCTTC.

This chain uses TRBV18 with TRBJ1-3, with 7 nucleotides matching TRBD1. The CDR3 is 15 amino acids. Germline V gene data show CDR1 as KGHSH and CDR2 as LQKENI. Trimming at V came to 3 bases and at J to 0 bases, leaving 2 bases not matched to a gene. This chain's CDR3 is CASSPGTVSGNTIYF. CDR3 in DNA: TGTGCCAGCTCACCGGGGACAGTCTCTGGAAACACCATATATTTT.

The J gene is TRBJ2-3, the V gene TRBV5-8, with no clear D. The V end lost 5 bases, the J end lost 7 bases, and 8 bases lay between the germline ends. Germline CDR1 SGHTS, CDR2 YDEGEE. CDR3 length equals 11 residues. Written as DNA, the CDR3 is TGTGCCAGCAGAGCGTTTAATACGCAGTATTTT. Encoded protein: CASRAFNTQYF.

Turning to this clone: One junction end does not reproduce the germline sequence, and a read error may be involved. The CDR3 nucleotides are TGTGCCAGCAGCTTAAAAGCTTCCGGGACTCCTACCCAGGTCTTC. It translates to CASSLKASGTPTQVF. The rearrangement links TRBV7-6 to TRBJ2-1; D is possibly TRBD2 (6 bases). The CDR3 is 15 amino acids. CDR1 is SGHVS, CDR2 FNYEAQ, per germline.

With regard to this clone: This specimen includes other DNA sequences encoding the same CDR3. This CDR3 is CASSEAGGSNQPQHF. CDR3 DNA: TGTGCCAGCAGTGAGGCAGGGGGCAGCAATCAGCCCCAGCATTTT. The chain combines TRBV6-1 with TRBJ1-5; 8 positions agree with TRBD1. In germline, CDR1 is MNHNS, CDR2 SASEGT. The CDR3 length is 15 residues. The J segment lost 1 base and the V segment lost 3 bases, leaving 2 bases of the junction unmatched.

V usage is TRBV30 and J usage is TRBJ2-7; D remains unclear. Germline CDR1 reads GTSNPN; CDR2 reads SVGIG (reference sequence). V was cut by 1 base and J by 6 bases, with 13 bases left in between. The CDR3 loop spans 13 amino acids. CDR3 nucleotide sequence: TGTGCCTGGAGTGGCCTTATTTGGGGCGAGCAGTACTTC. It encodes CAWSGLIWGEQYF.

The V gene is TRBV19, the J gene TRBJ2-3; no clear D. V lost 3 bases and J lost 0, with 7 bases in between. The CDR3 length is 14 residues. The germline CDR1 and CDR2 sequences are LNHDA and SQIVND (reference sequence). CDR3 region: CASSIGPSTDTQYF. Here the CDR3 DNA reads TGTGCCAGTAGTATCGGGCCGAGCACAGATACGCAGTATTTT.

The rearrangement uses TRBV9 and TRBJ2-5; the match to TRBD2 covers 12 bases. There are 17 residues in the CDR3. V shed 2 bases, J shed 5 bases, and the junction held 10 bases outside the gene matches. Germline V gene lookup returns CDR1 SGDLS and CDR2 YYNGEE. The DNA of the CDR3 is TGTGCCAGCAGCGTTACTAGCGGGGGGCGCCGTGGGGAGACCCAGTACTTC. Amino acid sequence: CASSVTSGGRRGETQYF. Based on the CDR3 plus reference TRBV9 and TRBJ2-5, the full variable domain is DSGVTQTPKHLITATGQRVTLRCSPRSGDLSVYWYQQSLDQGLQFLIQYYNGEERAKGNILERFSAQQFPDLHSELNLSSLELGDSALYFCASSVTSGGRRGETQYFGPGTRLLVL.

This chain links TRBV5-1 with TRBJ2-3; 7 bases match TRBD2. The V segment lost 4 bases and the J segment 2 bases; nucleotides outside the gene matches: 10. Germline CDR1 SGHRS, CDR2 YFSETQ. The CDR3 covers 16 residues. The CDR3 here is CASSPLGGGITDTQYF. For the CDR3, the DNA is TGCGCCAGCAGCCCCCTGGGGGGGGGAATCACAGATACGCAGTATTTT. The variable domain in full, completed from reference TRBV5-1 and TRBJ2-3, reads KAGVTQTPRYLIKTRGQQVTLSCSPISGHRSVSWYQQTPGQGLQFLFEYFSETQRNKGNFPGRFSGRQFSNSRSEMNVSTLELGDSALYLCASSPLGGGITDTQYFGPGTRLTVL.

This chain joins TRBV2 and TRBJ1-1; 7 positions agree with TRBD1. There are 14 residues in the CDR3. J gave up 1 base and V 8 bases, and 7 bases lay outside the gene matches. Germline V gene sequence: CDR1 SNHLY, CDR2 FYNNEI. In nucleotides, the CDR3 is TGTGCCAGCGCGCGAACAGGGGAGAACACTGAAGCTTTCTTT. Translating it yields CASARTGENTEAFF.

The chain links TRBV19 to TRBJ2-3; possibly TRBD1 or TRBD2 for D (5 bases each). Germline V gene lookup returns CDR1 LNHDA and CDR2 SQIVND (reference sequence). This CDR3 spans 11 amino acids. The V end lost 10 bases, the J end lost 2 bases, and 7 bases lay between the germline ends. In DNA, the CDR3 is TGTGCCACCGGGGCCACAGATACGCAGTATTTT. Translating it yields CATGATDTQYF.

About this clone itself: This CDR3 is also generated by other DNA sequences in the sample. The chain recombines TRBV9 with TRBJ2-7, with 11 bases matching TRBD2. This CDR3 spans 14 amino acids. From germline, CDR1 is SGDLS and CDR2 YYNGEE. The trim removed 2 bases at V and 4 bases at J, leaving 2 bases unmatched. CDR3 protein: CASSVGTSGYEQYF. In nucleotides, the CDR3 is TGTGCCAGCAGCGTGGGGACTAGCGGATACGAGCAGTACTTC.

CDR3 loop: CAWSVQTNTEAFF. CDR3 nucleotide sequence: TGTGCCTGGAGTGTACAGACGAACACTGAAGCTTTCTTT. The J gene is TRBJ1-1, the V gene TRBV30; no firm D call. V lost 0 bases to trimming and J lost 1 base, with 6 bases between them. CDR3 length: 13 residues. Germline V gene sequence: CDR1 GTSNPN, CDR2 SVGIG (reference sequence).

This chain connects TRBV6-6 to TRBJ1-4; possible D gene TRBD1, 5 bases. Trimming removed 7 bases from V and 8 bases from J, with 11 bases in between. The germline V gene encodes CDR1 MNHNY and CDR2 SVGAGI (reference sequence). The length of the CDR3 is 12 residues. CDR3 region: CASTIQGEKLFF. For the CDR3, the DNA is TGTGCCAGCACTATCCAGGGAGAAAAACTGTTTTTT.

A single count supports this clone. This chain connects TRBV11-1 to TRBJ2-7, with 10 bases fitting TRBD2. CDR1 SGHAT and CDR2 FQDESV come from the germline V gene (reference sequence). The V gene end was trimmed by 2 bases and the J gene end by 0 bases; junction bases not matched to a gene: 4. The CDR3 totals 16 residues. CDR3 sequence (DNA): TGTGCCAGCAGCTTACGGACTAGCGGAACCTCCTACGAGCAGTACTTC. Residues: CASSLRTSGTSYEQYF.

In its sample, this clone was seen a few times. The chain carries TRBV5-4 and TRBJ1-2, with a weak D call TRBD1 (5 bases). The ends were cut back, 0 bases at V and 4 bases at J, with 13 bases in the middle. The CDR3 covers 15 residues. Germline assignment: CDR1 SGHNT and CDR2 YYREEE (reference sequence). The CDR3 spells CASSLGASGSYGYTF. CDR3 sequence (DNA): TGTGCCAGCAGCTTGGGGGCCTCAGGGAGCTATGGCTACACCTTC.

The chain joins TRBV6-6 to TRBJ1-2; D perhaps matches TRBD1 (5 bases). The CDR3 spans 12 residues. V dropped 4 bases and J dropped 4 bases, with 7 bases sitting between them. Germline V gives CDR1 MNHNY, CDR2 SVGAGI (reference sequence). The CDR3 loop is CASSSRAYGYTF. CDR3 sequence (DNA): TGTGCCAGCAGTTCCAGGGCCTATGGCTACACCTTC.

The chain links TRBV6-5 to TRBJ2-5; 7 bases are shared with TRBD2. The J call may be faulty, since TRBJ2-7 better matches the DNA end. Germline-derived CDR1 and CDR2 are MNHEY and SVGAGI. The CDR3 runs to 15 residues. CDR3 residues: CASSYWGEGSYEQYF. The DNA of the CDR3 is TGTGCCAGCAGTTACTGGGGGGAGGGGTCCTACGAGCAGTACTTC.

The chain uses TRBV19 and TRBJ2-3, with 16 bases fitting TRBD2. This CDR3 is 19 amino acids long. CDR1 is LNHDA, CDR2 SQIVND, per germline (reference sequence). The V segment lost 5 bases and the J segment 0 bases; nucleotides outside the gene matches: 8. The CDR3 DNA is TGTGCCAGTAGTCTTGTGGGACTAGCGGGAGGGCGTAGCACAGATACGCAGTATTTT. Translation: CASSLVGLAGGRSTDTQYF.

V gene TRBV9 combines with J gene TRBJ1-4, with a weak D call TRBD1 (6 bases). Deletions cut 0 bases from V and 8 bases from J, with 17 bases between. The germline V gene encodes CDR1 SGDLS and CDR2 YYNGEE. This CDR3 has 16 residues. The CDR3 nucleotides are TGTGCCAGCAGCGTAGGCGTTTGGGTAGGGGGAGAAAAACTGTTTTTT. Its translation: CASSVGVWVGGEKLFF.

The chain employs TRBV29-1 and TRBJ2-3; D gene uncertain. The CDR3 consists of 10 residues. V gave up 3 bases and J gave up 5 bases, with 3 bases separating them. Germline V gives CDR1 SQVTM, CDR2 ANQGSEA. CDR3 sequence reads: CSVDGDTQYF. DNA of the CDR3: TGCAGCGTTGATGGAGATACGCAGTATTTT.

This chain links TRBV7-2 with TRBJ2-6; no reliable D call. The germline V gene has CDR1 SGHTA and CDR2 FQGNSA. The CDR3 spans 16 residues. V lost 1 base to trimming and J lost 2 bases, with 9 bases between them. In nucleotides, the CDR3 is TGTGCCAGCAGCTTAGTAGCCGATCCTGGGGCCAACGTCCTGACTTTC. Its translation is CASSLVADPGANVLTF.

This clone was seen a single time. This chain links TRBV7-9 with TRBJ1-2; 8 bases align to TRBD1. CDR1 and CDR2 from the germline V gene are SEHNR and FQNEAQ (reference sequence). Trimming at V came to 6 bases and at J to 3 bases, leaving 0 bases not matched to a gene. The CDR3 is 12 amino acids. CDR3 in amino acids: CASRGQDYGYTF. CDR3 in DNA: TGTGCCAGCAGGGGACAGGACTATGGCTACACCTTC.

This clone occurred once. CDR3: CASSASTGEQETQYF. For the CDR3, the DNA is TGTGCCAGCAGCGCCAGCACGGGAGAACAAGAGACCCAGTACTTC. This sequence joins TRBV9 and TRBJ2-5; a possible D gene is TRBD2 (6 bases). The V end was cut by 3 bases, the J end by 2 bases, with 14 bases between. CDR3 length equals 15 residues. Germline assignment: CDR1 SGDLS and CDR2 YYNGEE.

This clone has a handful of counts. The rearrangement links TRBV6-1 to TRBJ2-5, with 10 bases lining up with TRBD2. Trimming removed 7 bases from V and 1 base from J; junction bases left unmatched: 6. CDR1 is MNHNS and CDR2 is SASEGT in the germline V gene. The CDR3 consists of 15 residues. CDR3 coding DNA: TGTGCCAGCACCCTGGAGCGGGGGGGCCAAGAGACCCAGTACTTC. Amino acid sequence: CASTLERGGQETQYF.

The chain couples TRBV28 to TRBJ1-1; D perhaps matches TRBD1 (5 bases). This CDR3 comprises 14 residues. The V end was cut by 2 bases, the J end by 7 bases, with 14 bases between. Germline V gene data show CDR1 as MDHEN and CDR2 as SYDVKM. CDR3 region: CASSLGAELIEAFF. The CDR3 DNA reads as TGTGCCAGCAGTTTAGGGGCGGAACTGATTGAAGCTTTCTTT.

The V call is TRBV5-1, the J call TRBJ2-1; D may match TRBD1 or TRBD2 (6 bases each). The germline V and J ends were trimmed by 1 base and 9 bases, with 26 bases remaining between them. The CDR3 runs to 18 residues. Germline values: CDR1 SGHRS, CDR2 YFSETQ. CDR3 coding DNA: TGCGCCAGCAGCTTGAGGCACGTGCCCCTCGGGGGCCCCCCTGAGCAGTTCTTC. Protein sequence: CASSLRHVPLGGPPEQFF.

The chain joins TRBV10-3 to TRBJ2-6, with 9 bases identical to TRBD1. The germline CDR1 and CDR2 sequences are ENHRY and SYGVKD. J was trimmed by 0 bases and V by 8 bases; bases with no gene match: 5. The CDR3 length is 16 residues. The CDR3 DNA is TGTGCCATCGGACAGGGGACCCACTCTGGGGCCAACGTCCTGACTTTC. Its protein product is CAIGQGTHSGANVLTF.

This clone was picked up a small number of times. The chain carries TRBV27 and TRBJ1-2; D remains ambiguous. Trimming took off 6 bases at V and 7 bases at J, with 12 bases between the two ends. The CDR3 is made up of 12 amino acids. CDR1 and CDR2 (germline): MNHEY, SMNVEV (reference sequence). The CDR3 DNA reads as TGTGCCAGCAGAAACCAGGATAGTGGCTACACCTTC. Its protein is CASRNQDSGYTF.

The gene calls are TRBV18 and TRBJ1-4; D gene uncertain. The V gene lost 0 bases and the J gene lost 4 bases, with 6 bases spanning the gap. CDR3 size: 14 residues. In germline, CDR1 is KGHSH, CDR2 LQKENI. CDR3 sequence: CASSPPPLNEKLFF. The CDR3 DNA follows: TGTGCCAGCTCACCACCGCCGCTTAATGAAAAACTGTTTTTT. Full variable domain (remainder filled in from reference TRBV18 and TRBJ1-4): NAGVMQNPRHLVRRRGQEARLRCSPMKGHSHVYWYRQLPEEGLKFMVYLQKENIIDESGMPKERFSAEFPKEGPSILRIQQVVRGDSAAYFCASSPPPLNEKLFFGSGTQLSVL.

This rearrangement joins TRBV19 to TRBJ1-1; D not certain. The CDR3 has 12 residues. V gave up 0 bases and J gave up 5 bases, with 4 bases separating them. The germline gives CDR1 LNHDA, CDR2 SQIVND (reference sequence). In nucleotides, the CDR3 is TGTGCCAGTAGTATAGAGGAAACTGAAGCTTTCTTT. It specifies CASSIEETEAFF. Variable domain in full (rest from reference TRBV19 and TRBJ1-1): DGGITQSPKYLFRKEGQNVTLSCEQNLNHDAMYWYRQDPGQGLRLIYYSQIVNDFQKGDIAEGYSVSREKKESFPLTVTSAQKNPTAFYLCASSIEETEAFFGQGTRLTVV.